What follows is one T cell receptor (beta chain) and its context. Per the germline V gene, CDR1 is SNHLY and CDR2 is FYNNEI. The CDR3 length is 14 residues. V was pared by 4 bases and J by 0 bases, with 9 bases between. The record originates from a study of blood T cell repertoires in COVID-19. Sequenced by immunoSEQ multiplex PCR; TCRdb stores in-frame clones only, minus some. The table lists over 200,000 clones, about 93% of them singletons. This clonotype originated in a man aged 55-75 years with COVID-19, enrolled during active disease. The chain is built from TRBV2 and TRBJ1-2; TRBD1 is a possible D gene (6 bases). Material: peripheral blood. CDR3 residues: CASSADSANYGYTF. Here the CDR3 DNA reads TGTGCCAGCAGTGCGGACAGTGCTAACTATGGCTACACCTTC.